This T cell receptor beta chain originates from a study of beta chain features in type 1 diabetes. Study summary: The study examined roughly 110,000,000 sorted cells across all samples.

General study findings and limits: Patients with Type 1 diabetes showed moderately but significantly shorter TCRB CDR3s in all four CD4+ subsets. Patients with type 1 diabetes carried fewer insertions and had more deletions at their VDJ junctions. Whether HLA type affects TCRB rearrangement stayed undetermined in the present work.

On this clone itself: Its antigen is undetermined.

Of the isolated RNA, all was reverse transcribed, and so the sequenced material was expressed TCRB transcripts. Here immunoSEQ multiplex PCR was the method, and the copy in TCRdb shows in-frame clones only, minus some. Of about 700,000 clones in the sample, roughly 12% were seen once. There are 15 residues in the CDR3. V dropped 0 bases and J dropped 8 bases, with 16 bases sitting between them. Germline V CDR1 and CDR2: SEHNR, FQNEAQ (reference sequence). Source material: naive CD4+ T cells from blood. The clonotype originates from a young man with type 1 diabetes. This rearrangement joins TRBV7-9 to TRBJ1-2; D may be TRBD1 (5 bases). The CDR3 is CASSLADSEFKGYTF. DNA of the CDR3: TGTGCCAGCAGCTTAGCTGACAGCGAATTTAAGGGCTACACCTTC.